This entry is about one T cell receptor (beta chain). Its antigen is unidentified. The PCR ran on 60 Vbeta and 13 Jbeta primers. Clones were read by immunoSEQ multiplex PCR, and TCRdb kept only the in-frame ones, dropping some. Of about 150,000 clones in the sample, around four fifths were seen once. This record belongs to a study of cytomegalovirus exposure and HLA in healthy donors. Study outcomes and limitations: Researchers reported in a later analysis that a missense DCLRE1C variant was tied to TCR beta V- and J-gene trimming.

The CDR3 sequence is 11 residues long. The germline gives CDR1 GTSNPN, CDR2 SVGIG (reference sequence). The chain links TRBV30 to TRBJ2-5; D is ambiguous. The J call may not be correct, given that the DNA end is closer to TRBJ2-7. The sequenced sample consisted of PBMCs. This sequence was found in a man younger than 30 in good health and CMV-seronegative. The CDR3 region has the DNA TGTGCCTGGCGGGCAGACTACGAGCAGTACTTC. Translated, it gives CAWRADYEQYF.